Listed here are 17 T cell receptor beta chains from one sample, sequenced in a study of blood T cells in healthy people across ages. The authors ran a second PCR of about 7 to 11 cycles using a sample-barcoded 5' primer and a J-beta primer mix. TCRdb re-called the 5' RACE reads through MiXCR, storing one row per CDR3 protein. The profile shows about 1.4 million distinct CDR3 sequences, around 59% of them singletons. Sequences were obtained from blood. The receptor set was obtained from a man aged 18 to 35 in good health.

V usage is TRBV11-2 and J usage is TRBJ2-1, with D tentatively TRBD1 (5 bases). With the DNA end fitting TRBJ2-7 better, the J assignment may be wrong. CDR3 length: 15 residues. Germline V lookup: CDR1 SGHAT, CDR2 FQNNGV. This CDR3 reads CASSLKAGPYNEQYF. The CDR3 DNA reads TGTGCCAGCAGCTTAAAGGCAGGGCCCTACAATGAGCAGTACTTC.

The chain joins TRBV5-1 to TRBJ2-7, with D possibly TRBD2 on 5 matching bases. CDR3 length: 15 residues. Trimming shortened V by 0 bases and J by 0 bases, and 10 bases separated the two germline ends. Per the germline V gene, CDR1 is SGHRS and CDR2 is YFSETQ. The CDR3 loop reads CASSLVEGSSYEQYF. For the CDR3, the DNA is TGCGCCAGCAGCTTGGTGGAAGGGAGCTCCTACGAGCAGTACTTC.

The chain has TRBV9 and TRBJ2-1; D gene ambiguous. Germline CDR1 SGDLS, CDR2 YYNGEE. V was clipped by 0 bases and J by 4 bases, with 8 bases between them. CDR3 length: 14 amino acids. CDR3 sequence reads: CASSVDLTYNEQFF. CDR3 coding DNA: TGTGCCAGCAGCGTAGACTTAACTTACAATGAGCAGTTCTTC.

The V and J genes are TRBV5-1 and TRBJ1-2, with a possible D match to TRBD1 (6 bases). CDR1 is SGHRS and CDR2 is YFSETQ in the germline V gene. The CDR3 is 16 residues long. V lost 0 bases, J lost 6 bases, and 18 bases lay in between. As DNA, the CDR3 is TGCGCCAGCAGCTTGGCCCGGGACACACCAAGCGATGGCTACACCTTC. Amino acid sequence: CASSLARDTPSDGYTF.

This clonotype came up a few times. CDR3 sequence reads: CASSKIGTGSYEQYF. The CDR3 nucleotides are TGTGCCAGCAGTAAAATTGGGACAGGGTCCTACGAGCAGTACTTC. J is TRBJ2-7 and V is TRBV11-2; 9 bases fit TRBD1. The CDR3 is 15 amino acids. V shed 6 bases, J shed 1 base, and the junction held 7 bases outside the gene matches. CDR1 SGHAT and CDR2 FQNNGV come from the germline V gene.

V is TRBV21-1 and J is TRBJ1-2. TRBV21-1 is noted as a pseudogene. This CDR3 has 13 residues. This CDR3 is CARQTRGGYGYTF. The CDR3 DNA follows: TGTGCCCGCCAGACCCGGGGGGGTTATGGCTACACCTTC.

The chain joins TRBV4-2 to TRBJ2-5, with 8 bases matching TRBD2. V was pared by 4 bases and J by 5 bases, with 9 bases of the junction left unmatched. Germline values: CDR1 LGHNA, CDR2 YNFKEQ. The CDR3 runs to 15 residues. The DNA of the CDR3 is TGTGCCAGCAGCCCTCGAGGACTAGCAACGGAGACCCAGTACTTC. It codes for CASSPRGLATETQYF.

The chain joins TRBV2 to TRBJ2-7; D is unclear. Deletions cut 5 bases from V and 3 bases from J, with 14 bases between. Germline-derived CDR1 and CDR2 are SNHLY and FYNNEI. This CDR3 is built from 14 residues. CDR3 DNA sequence: TGTGCCAGCAGTCGAGGCAGCAGAAACTACGAGCAGTACTTC. It yields the protein CASSRGSRNYEQYF.

In its sample, this clonotype was seen a few times. J is TRBJ1-2 and V is TRBV27; no reliable D call. V lost 3 bases and J 5 bases, leaving 19 bases between the germline ends. The length of the CDR3 is 16 residues. Germline V gene lookup returns CDR1 MNHEY and CDR2 SMNVEV (reference sequence). The CDR3 spells CASSFSGLGGLYGYTF. CDR3 DNA: TGTGCCAGCAGTTTCTCTGGACTTGGAGGGCTATATGGCTACACCTTC.

The chain carries TRBV4-1 and TRBJ1-2; TRBD1 agrees at 7 bases. Germline trimming cut 1 base from V and 6 bases from J; bases unmatched to any gene: 14. This CDR3 contains 17 residues. Germline lookup yields CDR1 MGHRA and CDR2 YSYEKL. Written as DNA, the CDR3 is TGCGCCAGCAGCCAAGCCAGGGGGGAGTCCAGAGAAAATGGCTACACCTTC. Protein sequence: CASSQARGESRENGYTF.

This chain connects TRBV29-1 to TRBJ2-3, with D unresolved. Germline loops: CDR1 SQVTM, CDR2 ANQGSEA. The CDR3 extends over 14 amino acids. Trimming pared 0 bases from V and 3 bases from J, leaving 10 bases between. The CDR3 sequence: CSVEETKRTDTQYF. DNA for the CDR3: TGCAGCGTTGAAGAAACTAAGAGGACAGATACGCAGTATTTT.

V and J are TRBV27 and TRBJ2-7; D is tentatively TRBD1 or TRBD2 (5 bases each). V lost 5 bases and J lost 1, with 15 bases in between. This CDR3 region has 15 residues. Germline V lookup: CDR1 MNHEY, CDR2 SMNVEV (reference sequence). The CDR3: CASSVTGLNSYEQYF. The CDR3 DNA is TGTGCCAGCAGTGTGACGGGGCTGAATTCCTACGAGCAGTACTTC.

In its sample, this clonotype was seen a few times. This chain joins TRBV7-6 and TRBJ1-2; a possible D gene is TRBD1 (5 bases). There are 16 residues in the CDR3. Germline V gene sequence: CDR1 SGHVS, CDR2 FNYEAQ. The V end lost 4 bases, the J end lost 5 bases, and 20 bases lay between the germline ends. The CDR3 protein is CASSSKEGEGEYGYTF. The CDR3 nucleotides read TGTGCCAGCAGCTCCAAGGAAGGGGAGGGAGAGTATGGCTACACCTTC.

This clonotype turned up a few times. In DNA, the CDR3 is TGCAGCGTTACTCCTCCGGGACTAGCGGGGTACACCGGGGAGCTGTTTTTT. This sequence encodes CSVTPPGLAGYTGELFF. The V gene is TRBV29-1, the J gene TRBJ2-2, with 13 nucleotides matching TRBD2. The CDR3 runs to 17 residues. Germline V gives CDR1 SQVTM, CDR2 ANQGSEA. Losses at the gene ends were 5 bases for V and 3 bases for J; bases not matched to a gene: 9.

This clonotype was seen once. One junction end does not reproduce the germline sequence, and a read error may be involved. V usage is TRBV7-7 and J usage is TRBJ2-2; tentatively, D is TRBD1 (5 bases). The germline V gene encodes CDR1 SSHAT and CDR2 FNYEAQ (reference sequence). The CDR3 spans 15 residues. In nucleotides, the CDR3 is TGTGCTAGCAGCTTAGGGGCGCCATGGGCCGGGGAGCTGTTTTTT. It specifies CASSLGAPWAGELFF. Full variable domain (remainder filled in from reference TRBV7-7 and TRBJ2-2): GAGVSQSPRYKVTKRGQDVTLRCDPISSHATLYWYQQALGQGPEFLTYFNYEAQPDKSGLPSDRFSAERPEGSISTLTIQRTEQRDSAMYRCASSLGAPWAGELFFGEGSRLTVL.

The rearrangement joins TRBV20-1 to TRBJ1-1; tentatively, D is TRBD1 (5 bases). CDR3 length: 13 amino acids. Looked up from germline, CDR1 is DFQATT and CDR2 is SNEGSKA (reference sequence). The V end was cut by 6 bases, the J end by 0 bases, with 11 bases between. CDR3 nucleotides: TGCAGTGCCCCTGCAGGGTTGAACACTGAAGCTTTCTTT. Protein product: CSAPAGLNTEAFF.

This chain uses TRBV28 with TRBJ2-5, with D possibly being TRBD2 (5 bases). The CDR3 sequence is 13 residues long. Germline values: CDR1 MDHEN, CDR2 SYDVKM. Trimming left V 7 bases short and J 0 bases short, with 9 bases between. As DNA, the CDR3 is TGTGCCAGCACAGACTACAACCAAGAGACCCAGTACTTC. Protein: CASTDYNQETQYF. The full variable domain, rest sourced from reference TRBV28 and TRBJ2-5, is DVKVTQSSRYLVKRTGEKVFLECVQDMDHENMFWYRQDPGLGLRLIYFSYDVKMKEKGDIPEGYSVSREKKERFSLILESASTNQTSMYLCASTDYNQETQYFGPGTRLLVL.